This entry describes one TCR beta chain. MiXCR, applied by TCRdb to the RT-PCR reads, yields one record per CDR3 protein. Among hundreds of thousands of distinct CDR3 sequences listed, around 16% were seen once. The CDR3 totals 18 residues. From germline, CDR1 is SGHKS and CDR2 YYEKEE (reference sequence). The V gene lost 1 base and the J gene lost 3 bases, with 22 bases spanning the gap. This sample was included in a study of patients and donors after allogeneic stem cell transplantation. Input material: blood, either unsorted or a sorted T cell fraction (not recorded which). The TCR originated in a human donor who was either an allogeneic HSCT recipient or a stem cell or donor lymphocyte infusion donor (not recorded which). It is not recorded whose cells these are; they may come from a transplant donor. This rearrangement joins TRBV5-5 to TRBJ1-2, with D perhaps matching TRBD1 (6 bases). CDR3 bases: TGTGCCAGCAGCTTGTTAGTATGGGACACCGATCCTTACTATGGCTACACCTTC. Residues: CASSLLVWDTDPYYGYTF.